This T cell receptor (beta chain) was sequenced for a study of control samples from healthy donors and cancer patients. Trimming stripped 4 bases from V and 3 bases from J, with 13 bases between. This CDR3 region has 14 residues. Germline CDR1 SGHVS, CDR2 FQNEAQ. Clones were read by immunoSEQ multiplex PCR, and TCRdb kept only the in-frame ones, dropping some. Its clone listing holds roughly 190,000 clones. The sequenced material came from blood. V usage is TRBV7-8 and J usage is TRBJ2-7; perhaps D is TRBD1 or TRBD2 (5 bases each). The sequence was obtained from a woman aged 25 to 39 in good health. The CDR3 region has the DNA TGTGCCAGCAGCTCCCCCGATGGGGGCTACGAGCAGTACTTC. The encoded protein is CASSSPDGGYEQYF. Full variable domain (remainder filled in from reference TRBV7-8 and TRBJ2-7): GAGVSQSPRYKVAKRGQDVALRCDPISGHVSLFWYQQALGQGPEFLTYFQNEAQLDKSGLPSDRFFAERPEGSVSTLKIQRTQQEDSAVYLCASSSPDGGYEQYFGPGTRLTVT.